Listed here is a single T cell receptor beta chain. Its specificity is not known. This specimen belongs to a study of blood T cells in healthy people across ages. Whole-study results and caveats: Relative to aged donors, long-lived donors carried more naive CD4+ cells and displayed higher diversity.

The germline V gene encodes CDR1 DFQATT and CDR2 SNEGSKA (reference sequence). The CDR3 totals 11 residues. PCR was performed a second time for roughly 7 to 11 cycles using a sample-barcoded 5' primer and a J-beta primer mix. TCRdb analysed the 5' RACE reads with MiXCR anew, one entry per CDR3 protein. The repertoire consists of about 570,000 distinct CDR3 sequences, with about 28% occurring once and the leading ten covering 3.6%. These data are also associated with another study on T cells of mothers and their children.

The clonotype was recovered from a boy aged 2 to 10 in good health. This chain joins TRBV20-1 and TRBJ2-1; no definite D call. The end of the DNA fits TRBJ2-5 better, so the J call may be wrong. The specimen was blood. CDR3 sequence (DNA): TGCAGTGCTAGCTTTCGAGAGACCCAGTACTTC. Its translation is CSASFRETQYF.